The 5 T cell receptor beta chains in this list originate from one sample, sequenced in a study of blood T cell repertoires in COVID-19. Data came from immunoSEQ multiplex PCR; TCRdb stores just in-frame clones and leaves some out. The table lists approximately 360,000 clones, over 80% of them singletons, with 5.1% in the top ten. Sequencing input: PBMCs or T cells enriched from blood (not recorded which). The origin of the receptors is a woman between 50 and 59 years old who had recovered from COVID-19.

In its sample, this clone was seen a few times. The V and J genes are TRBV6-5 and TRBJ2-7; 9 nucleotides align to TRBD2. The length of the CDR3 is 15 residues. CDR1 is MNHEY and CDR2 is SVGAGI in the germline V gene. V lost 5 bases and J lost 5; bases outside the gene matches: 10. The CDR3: CASSPRTSEFDEQYF. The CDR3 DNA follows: TGTGCCAGCAGTCCTCGGACTAGCGAGTTCGACGAGCAGTACTTC.

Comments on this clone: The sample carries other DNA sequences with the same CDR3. The CDR3 loop reads CASSLGEGEQYF. DNA for the CDR3: TGTGCCAGCAGCTTGGGGGAGGGCGAGCAGTACTTC. This chain links TRBV5-4 with TRBJ2-7; 7 bases match TRBD2. The CDR3 covers 12 residues. Germline-derived CDR1 and CDR2 are SGHNT and YYREEE (reference sequence). Trimming took 0 bases from V and 6 from J; bases not matched to a gene: 0.

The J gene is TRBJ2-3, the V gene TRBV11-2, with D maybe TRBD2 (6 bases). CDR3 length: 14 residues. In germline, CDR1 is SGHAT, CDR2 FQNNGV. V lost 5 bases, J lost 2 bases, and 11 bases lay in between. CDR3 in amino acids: CASSPGLHTDTQYF. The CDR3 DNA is TGTGCCAGCAGCCCGGGACTCCACACAGATACGCAGTATTTT.

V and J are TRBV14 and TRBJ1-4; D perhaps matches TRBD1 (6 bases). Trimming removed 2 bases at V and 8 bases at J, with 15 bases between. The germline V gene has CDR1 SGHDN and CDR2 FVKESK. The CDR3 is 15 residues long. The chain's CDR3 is CASSQKTGTREKLFF. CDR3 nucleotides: TGTGCCAGCAGCCAAAAGACAGGCACTAGGGAAAAACTGTTTTTT.

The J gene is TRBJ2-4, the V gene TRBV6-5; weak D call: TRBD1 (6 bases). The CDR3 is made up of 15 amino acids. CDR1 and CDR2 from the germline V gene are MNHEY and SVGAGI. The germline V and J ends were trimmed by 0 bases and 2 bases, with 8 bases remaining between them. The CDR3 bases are TGTGCCAGCAGTTACTCCACAGGGACCAAAAACATTCAGTACTTC. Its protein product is CASSYSTGTKNIQYF.